The source of this T cell receptor (beta chain) is a study of graft-versus-host responses after intestinal transplantation. On the study more broadly: All recipients were given anti-thymocyte globulin induction, and tacrolimus and steroids were then administered for roughly three years.

Study results and limitations: Maximum circulating GvH clone levels tracked with early post-transplant HvG decreases.

Sequencing used immunoSEQ multiplex PCR; TCRdb keeps in-frame clones, though not all of them. This sample carries 80,000 to 100,000 clones, about nine tenths of them seen once, and the ten largest clones take around 0.067%. Comment on this clone: Its specificity is not known.

Trimming removed 3 bases at V and 4 bases at J, with 10 bases between. CDR3 length: 14 residues. Germline V CDR1 and CDR2: MGHDK, SYGVNS. This TCR came from a human donor who was the organ donor for an intestinal transplant. The material was unstimulated CD8+ T cells sorted from spleen or lymph node cells, obtained before transplant. This rearrangement joins TRBV25-1 to TRBJ2-1, with unresolved D. The CDR3 spells CASSEIESYNEQFF. In DNA, the CDR3 is TGTGCCAGCAGTGAGATAGAGTCATACAATGAGCAGTTCTTC.